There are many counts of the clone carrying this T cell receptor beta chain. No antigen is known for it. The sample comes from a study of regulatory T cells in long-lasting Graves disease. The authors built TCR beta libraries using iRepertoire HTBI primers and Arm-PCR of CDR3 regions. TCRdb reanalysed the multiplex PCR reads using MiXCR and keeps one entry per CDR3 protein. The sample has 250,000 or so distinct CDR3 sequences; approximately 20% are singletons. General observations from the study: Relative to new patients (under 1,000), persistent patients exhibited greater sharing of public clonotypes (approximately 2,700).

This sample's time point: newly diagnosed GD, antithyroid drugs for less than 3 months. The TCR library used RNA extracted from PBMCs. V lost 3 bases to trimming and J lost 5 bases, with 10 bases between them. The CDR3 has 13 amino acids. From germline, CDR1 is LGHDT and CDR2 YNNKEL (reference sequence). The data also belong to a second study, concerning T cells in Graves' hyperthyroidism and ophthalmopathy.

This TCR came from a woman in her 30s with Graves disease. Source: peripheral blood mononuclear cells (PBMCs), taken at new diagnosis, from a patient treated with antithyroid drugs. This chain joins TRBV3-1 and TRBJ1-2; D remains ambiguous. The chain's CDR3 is CASSHNREYGYTF. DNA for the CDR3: TGTGCCAGCAGCCACAACCGAGAATATGGCTACACCTTC.